This T cell receptor beta chain comes out of a study of Graves' ophthalmopathy and Graves' hyperthyroidism. Amplification of the TCR beta CDR3 regions used RNA transcripts (as template). First-round RT-PCR used HTBI primers; second-round multiplex PCR followed. TCRdb reprocessed the multiplex PCR reads via MiXCR and lists one record per CDR3 protein. Counted here are approximately 330,000 distinct CDR3 sequences, about 17% occurring once; the ten biggest clones make up roughly an eighth. Ophthalmopathy donors were characterized by moderate-to-severe activity, CAS of at least 3, NOSPECS of at least 4, and duration under 3 months. Clinical symptoms, serum thyroxine, TRAb, thyroid ultrasound and orbital computed tomography formed the basis of diagnosis. This clonotype was seen many times. Its target is unknown. A read error may be the cause here, since a much bigger clone is one base away. Study results and limitations: Most thyroid-expanded clonotypes exceeding 0.001 frequency were also found in blood. The model flagged ophthalmopathy progression at 65% to 71% sensitivity and around 72% specificity.

Germline V lookup: CDR1 LGHDT, CDR2 YNNKEL (reference sequence). V shed 4 bases and J 0 bases; nucleotides not matched to a gene: 2. The CDR3 runs to 14 residues. Sequencing was done on a sample of peripheral blood. This chain joins TRBV3-1 and TRBJ2-5, with 7 positions matching TRBD2. This receptor was taken from an adult man with Graves' ophthalmopathy. In DNA, the CDR3 is TGTGCCAGCAGCCTCCGGGAGGACCAAGAGACCCAGTACTTC. It specifies CASSLREDQETQYF.